The entry below describes one T cell receptor (beta chain). These data come from a study of blood T cell repertoires in COVID-19. Germline loops: CDR1 SEHNR, CDR2 FQNEAQ (reference sequence). The CDR3 is 14 residues long. V lost 5 bases, J lost 2 bases, and 5 bases stayed unmatched. The data were produced by immunoSEQ multiplex PCR, yet TCRdb's version contains in-frame clones alone and is incomplete. The profile covers 150,000 or so clones, with approximately 82% appearing a single time and about 20% taken by the ten largest. The sample consisted of peripheral blood. The chain carries TRBV7-9 and TRBJ1-2; TRBD1 matches at 7 bases. This clonotype originated in a woman older than 75 with acute or convalescent COVID-19. As DNA, the CDR3 is TGTGCCAGCAGCGCACAGGGGAAGAACTATGGCTACACCTTC. Its translation is CASSAQGKNYGYTF.